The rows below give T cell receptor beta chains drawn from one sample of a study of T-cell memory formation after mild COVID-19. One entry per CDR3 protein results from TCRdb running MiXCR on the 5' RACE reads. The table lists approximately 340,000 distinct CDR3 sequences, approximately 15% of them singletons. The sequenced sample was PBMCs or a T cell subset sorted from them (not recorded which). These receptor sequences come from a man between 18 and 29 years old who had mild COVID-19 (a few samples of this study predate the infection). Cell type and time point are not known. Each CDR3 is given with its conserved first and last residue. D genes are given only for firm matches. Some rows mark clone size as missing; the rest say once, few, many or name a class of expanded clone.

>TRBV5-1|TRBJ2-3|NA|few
TGCGCCAGCAGCTTGGATCCCGGTACCACAGATACGCAGTATTTT
CASSLDPGTTDTQYF
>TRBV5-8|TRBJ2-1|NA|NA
TGTGCCAGCAGCCCTGGGGGCCTCGGGGGGAATGAGCAGTTCTTC
CASSPGGLGGNEQFF
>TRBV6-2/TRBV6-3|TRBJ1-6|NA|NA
TGTGCCAGCAGCCACGGGGGCCCCCTCCACTTT
CASSHGGPLHF
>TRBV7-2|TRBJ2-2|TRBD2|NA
TGTGCCAGCAGCCAAAGACTAGCGATGAACACCGGGGAGCTGTTTTTT
CASSQRLAMNTGELFF
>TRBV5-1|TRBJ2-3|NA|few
TGCGCCAGCAGGATCCCAGGTTTCAGGGGCCCAGATACGCAGTATTTT
CASRIPGFRGPDTQYF
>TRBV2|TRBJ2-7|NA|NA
TGTGCCAGCAGTGAAACTTGGGTCCACGAGCAGTACTTC
CASSETWVHEQYF
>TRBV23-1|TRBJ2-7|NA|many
TGCGCCAGCAGTCCCACACCATGGGGACCCTGGACAGCCTCCTACGAGCAGTACTTC
CASSPTPWGPWTASYEQYF
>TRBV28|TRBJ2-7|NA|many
TGTGCCAGCAGTCCCGCAATCTACGAGCAGTACTTC
CASSPAIYEQYF
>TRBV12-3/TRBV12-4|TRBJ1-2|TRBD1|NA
TGTGCCAGCAGCTCGACGGGCAGGGGGTATGGCTACACCTTC
CASSSTGRGYGYTF
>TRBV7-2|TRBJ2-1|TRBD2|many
TGTGCCAGCAGCTTCTCCGGGACTAGCGGGGGGGTAAATGAGCAGTTCTTC
CASSFSGTSGGVNEQFF
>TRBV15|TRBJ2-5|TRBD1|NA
TGTGCCACCAGCACCGGGACAGGGCTGGGGGAAGAGACCCAGTACTTC
CATSTGTGLGEETQYF
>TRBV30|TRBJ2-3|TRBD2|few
TGTGCCTGGAGTCTCCCTTCCGGGGGGGCGAGAGATACGCAGTATTTT
CAWSLPSGGARDTQYF
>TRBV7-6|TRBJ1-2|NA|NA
TGTGCCAGCAGCTTAAAGCCAGGAGCTAACTATGGCTACACCTTC
CASSLKPGANYGYTF
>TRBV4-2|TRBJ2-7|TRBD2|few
TGTGCCAGCAGCCAAGAGGGACTAGTCGGCTACGAGCAGTACTTC
CASSQEGLVGYEQYF
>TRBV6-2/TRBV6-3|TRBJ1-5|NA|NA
TGTGCCACAGGGACGCGGCAGCCCCAGCATTTT
CATGTRQPQHF
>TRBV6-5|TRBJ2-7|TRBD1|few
TGTGCCAGCAGCCTGGGACAGGGGGTTTCGCGGTACTTC
CASSLGQGVSRYF
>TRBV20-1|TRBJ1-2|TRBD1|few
TGCAGTGCTGCCGACAGGGGCTCCATCCCCTATGGCTACACCTTC
CSAADRGSIPYGYTF
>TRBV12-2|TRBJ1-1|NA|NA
TGTGCAAGTCGCCCCGCGGACAGGGGGCCCACTGAAGCTTTCTTT
CASRPADRGPTEAFF
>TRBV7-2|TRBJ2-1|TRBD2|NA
TGTGCCAGCAGCCGAGCGGGGGGGCCAAGAGGTGAGCAGTTCTTC
CASSRAGGPRGEQFF
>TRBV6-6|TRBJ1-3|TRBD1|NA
TGTGCCAGCAGTTTTACAGGGGGGTCTGGAAACACCATATATTTT
CASSFTGGSGNTIYF
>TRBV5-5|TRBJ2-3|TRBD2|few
TGTGCCAGCAGCTTGCGGGGGGTGGCAGATACGCAGTATTTT
CASSLRGVADTQYF
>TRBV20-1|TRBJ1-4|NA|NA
TGCAGTGCTAGCGGGGCAGCTTCTGGGGTCTATGAAAAACTGTTTTTT
CSASGAASGVYEKLFF
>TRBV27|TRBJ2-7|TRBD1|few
TGTGCCAGCAGTTTATATCGCGGGACAGGGGTTGTCTACGAGCAGTACTTC
CASSLYRGTGVVYEQYF
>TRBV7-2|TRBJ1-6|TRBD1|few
TGTGCCAGCAGCCTTAGACAGGGTACTAATTCACCCCTCCACTTT
CASSLRQGTNSPLHF
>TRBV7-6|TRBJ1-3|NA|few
TGTGCCAGCAGCTTAGGGGGGCACTACTCTGGAAACACCATATATTTT
CASSLGGHYSGNTIYF
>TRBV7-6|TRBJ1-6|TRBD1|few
TGTGCCAGCAGCTTTCAGGGGGGGGATTCACCCCTCCACTTT
CASSFQGGDSPLHF
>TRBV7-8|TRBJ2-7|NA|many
TGTGCCAGCAGCTTAAATTCGGGACAATACTACGAGCAGTACTTC
CASSLNSGQYYEQYF
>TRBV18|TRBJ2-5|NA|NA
TGTGCCAGCTCATCCGGGACTGGCGGTCCAGAGACCCAGTACTTC
CASSSGTGGPETQYF
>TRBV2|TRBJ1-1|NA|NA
TGTGCCAGCAGGGCGGTTATGAACACTGAAGCTTTCTTT
CASRAVMNTEAFF
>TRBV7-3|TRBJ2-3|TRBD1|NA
TGTGCCAGCAGCTTGGTAGGACAGGGTGAGAGAGATACGCAGTATTTT
CASSLVGQGERDTQYF
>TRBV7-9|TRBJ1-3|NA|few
TGTGCCAGCAGCCCGAGGACACAAACCAACTCTGGAAACACCATATATTTT
CASSPRTQTNSGNTIYF
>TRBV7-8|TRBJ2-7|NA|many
TGTGCCAGCAGCTTAGGGCCCCTATACGAGCAGTACTTC
CASSLGPLYEQYF
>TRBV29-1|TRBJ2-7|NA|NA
TGCAGCGTTGACACAGGTCCATCCTCCTACGAGCAGTACTTC
CSVDTGPSSYEQYF
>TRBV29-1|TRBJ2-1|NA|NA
TGCAGCGTTGATGTGAATGAGCAGTTCTTC
CSVDVNEQFF
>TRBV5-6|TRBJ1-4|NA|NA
TGTGCCAGCGGTTTGATGGGGAATGAAAAACTGTTTTTT
CASGLMGNEKLFF
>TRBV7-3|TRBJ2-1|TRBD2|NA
TGTGCCAGCAGACCAACTAGCGGGGGGCTTAATGAGCAGTTCTTC
CASRPTSGGLNEQFF
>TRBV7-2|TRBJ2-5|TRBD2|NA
TGTGCCAGCAGCTTAGAGCGGCTAGCGGGGGCCCGACAGTACTTC
CASSLERLAGARQYF
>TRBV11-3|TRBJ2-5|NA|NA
TGTGCCAGCAGTCCCGACGGGGATAAAGAGACCCAGTACTTC
CASSPDGDKETQYF
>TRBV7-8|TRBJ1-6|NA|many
TGTGCCAGCAGACCCGTCCCGAGCTCCTATAATTCACCCCTCCACTTT
CASRPVPSSYNSPLHF
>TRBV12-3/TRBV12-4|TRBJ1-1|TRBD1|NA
TGTGCCAGCAGTCAGACAGGGTGGGACACTGAAGCTTTCTTT
CASSQTGWDTEAFF
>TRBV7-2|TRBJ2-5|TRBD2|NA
TGTGCCAGCAGCCCCCTTGGGGCGGGGGGGCTAGAGACCCAGTACTTC
CASSPLGAGGLETQYF